These T cell receptor beta chains were read from a single sample in a study of beta chain features in type 1 diabetes. Generated by immunoSEQ multiplex PCR, the TCRdb table keeps only in-frame clones and is missing some. The data show about half a million clones, roughly 11% seen once. Material for sequencing was naive CD4+ T cells from blood. The receptors were sampled from a woman aged 18-29 years in good health. CDR3s include the opening cysteine and the closing phenylalanine or tryptophan. Each record gives: D gene, V gene, CDR3 protein. D genes are given only for firm matches.

d_gene: TRBD1
v_gene: TRBV7-9
CDR3aa: CASSSRTGDQPQHF

d_gene: TRBD2
v_gene: TRBV27
CDR3aa: CASSLSPWGGSNYNEQFF

d_gene: NA
v_gene: TRBV5-1
CDR3aa: CASSLDGSYEQYF

d_gene: TRBD1
v_gene: TRBV7-2
CDR3aa: CASSFTGGGNQPQHF

d_gene: NA
v_gene: TRBV28
CDR3aa: CASSLSRYGYTF

d_gene: NA
v_gene: TRBV9
CDR3aa: CASSVDLGSGYEQYF

d_gene: TRBD2
v_gene: TRBV7-2
CDR3aa: CASSLVTAGVNEQFF

d_gene: NA
v_gene: TRBV15
CDR3aa: CATSRGMKPDTQYF

d_gene: NA
v_gene: TRBV20-1
CDR3aa: CSARDLDEQYF

d_gene: NA
v_gene: TRBV13
CDR3aa: CASSLRPQKNLSPGNTIYF

d_gene: NA
v_gene: TRBV30
CDR3aa: CAWSVLRRVGYGEQYF

d_gene: NA
v_gene: TRBV5-1
CDR3aa: CASSLDFPRRETQYF

d_gene: TRBD1
v_gene: TRBV30
CDR3aa: CAWSPGQGVDKQYF

d_gene: TRBD2
v_gene: TRBV9
CDR3aa: CASSVHSGSNEQFF

d_gene: NA
v_gene: TRBV7-2
CDR3aa: CASSLVRAQETQYF

d_gene: NA
v_gene: TRBV7-3
CDR3aa: CASSPDSGANVLTF

d_gene: TRBD1
v_gene: TRBV4-3
CDR3aa: CASSPGTGGYSGANVLTF

d_gene: TRBD1
v_gene: TRBV7-9
CDR3aa: CASSEQTGGRTYEQYF

d_gene: NA
v_gene: TRBV12-5
CDR3aa: CASGLPTSFVYF

d_gene: NA
v_gene: TRBV11-2
CDR3aa: CASSRGNNEQFF

d_gene: NA
v_gene: TRBV4-3
CDR3aa: CASSAIGGRTGELFF

d_gene: NA
v_gene: TRBV2
CDR3aa: CASSVVQPNTEAFF

d_gene: NA
v_gene: TRBV9
CDR3aa: CASSVRSVDTGELFF

d_gene: NA
v_gene: TRBV29-1
CDR3aa: CSVGHREDQPQHF

d_gene: NA
v_gene: TRBV7-2
CDR3aa: CASSFRQLAAATNYGYTF

d_gene: TRBD1
v_gene: TRBV7-2
CDR3aa: CASSLVRTGGNTEAFF

d_gene: NA
v_gene: TRBV9
CDR3aa: CASSVVQGTQYF

d_gene: NA
v_gene: TRBV30
CDR3aa: CAWSRDSLEQYF

d_gene: TRBD1
v_gene: TRBV7-2
CDR3aa: CASSLAGQGGNEQFF

d_gene: NA
v_gene: TRBV10-3
CDR3aa: CAISEKDKPTYEQYF

d_gene: TRBD2
v_gene: TRBV9
CDR3aa: CASSVLSGDYNEQFF

d_gene: NA
v_gene: TRBV20-1
CDR3aa: CSATQEPEAFF

d_gene: TRBD1
v_gene: TRBV5-1
CDR3aa: CASSSPTGTYEQYF

d_gene: TRBD1
v_gene: TRBV28
CDR3aa: CASSLSTGGSSPLHF

d_gene: NA
v_gene: TRBV11-2
CDR3aa: CASSSKVDNTGELFF

d_gene: TRBD2
v_gene: TRBV4-2
CDR3aa: CASSQPTGTSGYNEQFF

d_gene: NA
v_gene: TRBV29-1
CDR3aa: CSVVGGLYGYTF

d_gene: NA
v_gene: TRBV13
CDR3aa: CASSLGARLQETQYF

d_gene: TRBD2
v_gene: TRBV7-3
CDR3aa: CASSLLPMISGRAGEQYF

d_gene: NA
v_gene: TRBV7-9
CDR3aa: CASSRSSATYEQYF

d_gene: NA
v_gene: TRBV9
CDR3aa: CASSGRREKLFF

d_gene: TRBD1
v_gene: TRBV28
CDR3aa: CASRNQGAFGYTF

d_gene: NA
v_gene: TRBV18
CDR3aa: CASSPRQEVDYGYTF

d_gene: NA
v_gene: TRBV28
CDR3aa: CASSLYQAGSPLHF

d_gene: NA
v_gene: TRBV7-2
CDR3aa: CASGLSRLYNEQFF

d_gene: NA
v_gene: TRBV18
CDR3aa: CASSPLPRRGTEAFF

d_gene: TRBD2
v_gene: TRBV6-6
CDR3aa: CASKGTSGGETQYF

d_gene: NA
v_gene: TRBV30
CDR3aa: CAGMAQPRVRGGYTF

d_gene: NA
v_gene: TRBV7-2
CDR3aa: CASSFGGIAEAFF

d_gene: NA
v_gene: TRBV7-2
CDR3aa: CASSLQLRDTGELFF

d_gene: NA
v_gene: TRBV6-6
CDR3aa: CASKANSQETQYF

d_gene: NA
v_gene: TRBV4-1
CDR3aa: CASSPLRGSGGYTF

d_gene: TRBD1
v_gene: TRBV4-3
CDR3aa: CASSQERDREQYF